This T cell receptor (beta chain) comes out of a study of T cells in women clearing cervical HPV infection. The overall study: Donors had HPV16-related CIN3 or worse; 2 had invasive cancer.

Study-wide results and limits: Controls had more TRBV6-7 (around 0.15%) than cases (roughly 0.11%).

Comment on this clone: Its antigen is unidentified. The read ends 3 residues shy of where the CDR3 ends; the end is completed using the germline J gene.

The CDR3 totals 13 residues. CDR1 is GTSNPN and CDR2 is SVGIG in the germline V gene (reference sequence). The V end lost 2 bases, the J end lost 0 bases, and 6 bases lay between the germline ends. The repertoire was sequenced with immunoSEQ multiplex PCR; TCRdb's copy has only in-frame clones and lacks some. The table lists 30,000 to 40,000 clones. The V and J genes are TRBV30 and TRBJ2-3, with no clear D. The specimen was blood buffy coat. The TCR sequence derives from a woman between 18 and 70 years old with a cervical HPV16 infection that either progressed to CIN3+ or cleared (not recorded which). The DNA read from the CDR3 is TGTGCCTGGAGTACGGGTAGCACAGATACG. Amino acid sequence: CAWSTGSTDT. The complete CDR3 protein is CAWSTGSTDTQYF.